This T cell receptor beta chain was sequenced for a study of cytomegalovirus exposure and HLA in healthy donors. This CDR3 has 15 amino acids. This clone appeared a single time. The PCR was carried out with 60 Vbeta primers and 13 Jbeta primers. TCRdb's copy holds only in-frame clones and misses some; the assay was immunoSEQ multiplex PCR. The sample lists about 200,000 clones, approximately 78% occurring once. The clonotype originates from a woman aged 50 to 60 in good health and CMV-seropositive. The V gene is TRBV21-1, the J gene TRBJ1-5; the tabulated D call, TRBD1, remains unverified against the DNA. TRBV21-1 has pseudogene status. Specimen: PBMCs. In nucleotides, the CDR3 is TGTGCCAGCAGCGCGCGACAGGATAGCAATCAGCCCCAGCATTTT. Its protein is CASSARQDSNQPQHF.